This T cell receptor (beta chain) was captured in a study of technical replicates of blood from a handful of donors. Sequenced by immunoSEQ multiplex PCR; TCRdb stores in-frame clones only, minus some. The repertoire holds more than 55,000 clones, with 80% to 95% as singletons. The sequence came from a human donor in good health. Some clones in this sample may be carry-over from other donors' samples. The sample comprised PBMCs.

CDR3 region: CASSLDQGRPDTQYF. The DNA for the CDR3 is TGTGCCAGCAGCTTAGATCAGGGGCGCCCAGATACGCAGTATTTT. The V and J genes are TRBV7-2 and TRBJ2-3; the D gene is possibly TRBD1 (6 bases). The CDR3 loop spans 15 amino acids. Germline V gives CDR1 SGHTA, CDR2 FQGNSA. V was cut by 1 base and J by 4 bases, with 12 bases left in between.